This passage covers 22 T cell receptor beta chains from one sample sequenced in a study of T cells expressing NK-cell markers. TCRdb re-called the 5' RACE reads; one entry per CDR3 protein, DNA not given. The sample features some 280,000 distinct CDR3 sequences, with 0.39% in its top ten. Sequenced material: blood T cells: a sorted CD56 or NKG2C T cell subset, CD4+ or CD8+ T cells, or bulk PBMC T cells (not recorded which). These receptors were collected from a man in his late teens or twenties in good health.

This rearrangement joins TRBV6-6 to TRBJ1-5. CDR3 length: 12 residues. Germline V lookup: CDR1 MNHNY, CDR2 SVGAGI (reference sequence). This CDR3 is CAVKGYNQPQHF.

The V and J genes are TRBV6-5 and TRBJ1-4. The CDR3 spans 16 residues. Germline V CDR1 and CDR2: MNHEY, SVGAGI. CDR3 loop: CASSYSDRRINEKLFF.

The V and J genes are TRBV4-3 and TRBJ1-5; TCRdb returns TRBD1, unconfirmable since there is no DNA. The germline V gene has CDR1 LGHNA and CDR2 YSLEER. There are 15 residues in the CDR3. CDR3 region: CASSRGRDSNQPQHF.

The genes are TRBV20-1 and TRBJ2-3; the TRBD2 assignment by TCRdb is unverifiable without DNA. This CDR3 spans 16 amino acids. The V gene's germline CDR1 is DFQATT and CDR2 SNEGSKA (reference sequence). The CDR3 reads CSALLAGGYSTDTQYF.

V gene TRBV6-5 combines with J gene TRBJ2-6. Germline lookup yields CDR1 MNHEY and CDR2 SVGAGI. The CDR3 has 12 residues. This CDR3 is CASRSGANVLTF.

The rearrangement uses TRBV6-1 and TRBJ2-1; no DNA is available, so the TRBD1 call from TCRdb remains unchecked. Germline CDR1 and CDR2: MNHNS and SASEGT. CDR3 length equals 16 residues. The CDR3 here is CASSRPGQSSYNEQFF.

This chain connects TRBV20-1 to TRBJ2-3; no DNA is available, so the TRBD1 call from TCRdb remains unchecked. CDR3 length: 12 residues. From germline, CDR1 is DFQATT and CDR2 SNEGSKA (reference sequence). CDR3 amino acids: CSLRGSTDTQYF.

The V call is TRBV29-1, the J call TRBJ2-3; TCRdb returns TRBD2, unconfirmable since there is no DNA. The CDR3 spans 16 residues. CDR1 is SQVTM, CDR2 ANQGSEA, per germline. The CDR3 reads CSATTGLVASTDTQYF.

The rearrangement joins TRBV18 to TRBJ2-5; TCRdb indicates TRBD1, and absent DNA this call remains unverified. This CDR3 region has 15 residues. Germline V gives CDR1 KGHSH, CDR2 LQKENI. The CDR3 region is CASSLDLDRGETQYF.

This chain connects TRBV28 to TRBJ2-5; the D gene TCRdb calls, TRBD1, cannot be checked with no DNA. The CDR3 covers 13 residues. The germline CDR1 and CDR2 sequences are MDHEN and SYDVKM. CDR3 sequence: CASSVGGYGTQYF.

J is TRBJ2-1 and V is TRBV5-1; TCRdb names TRBD2, which stays unverified in the absence of DNA. This CDR3 region has 17 residues. The germline gives CDR1 SGHRS, CDR2 YFSETQ. The CDR3 region is CASSKTSGRLSYNEQFF.

The J gene is TRBJ2-5, the V gene TRBV12-3 or TRBV12-4. The CDR3 is 12 residues long. The CDR3 sequence is CASSRLRETQYF.

V usage is TRBV27 and J usage is TRBJ2-2. The germline CDR1 and CDR2 sequences are MNHEY and SMNVEV (reference sequence). This CDR3 region has 15 residues. The CDR3 is CASSFLVVGTGELFF.

The gene calls are TRBV10-3 and TRBJ2-7; TCRdb indicates TRBD2, and absent DNA this call remains unverified. From germline, CDR1 is ENHRY and CDR2 SYGVKD. There are 16 residues in the CDR3. CDR3 amino acids: CAISTIPGTSSYEQYF.

The rearrangement uses TRBV5-1 and TRBJ1-5; TCRdb outputs TRBD1, but without DNA this stays unchecked. The length of the CDR3 is 15 residues. CDR1 is SGHRS and CDR2 is YFSETQ in the germline V gene. CDR3 sequence reads: CASSLEGQVNQPQHF.

The chain uses TRBV20-1 and TRBJ2-1; TCRdb gives TRBD2 as the D gene, but with no DNA this cannot be confirmed. The CDR3 runs 15 residues. The germline V gene encodes CDR1 DFQATT and CDR2 SNEGSKA (reference sequence). The CDR3 region is CSARMPKLAYNEQFF.

The V and J genes are TRBV11-2 and TRBJ2-1; TCRdb's assignment of TRBD1 cannot be checked, as there is no DNA. Germline CDR1 is SGHAT and CDR2 is FQNNGV. The CDR3 contains 15 residues. CDR3: CASSAALSGGNEQFF.

V usage is TRBV12-3 or TRBV12-4 and J usage is TRBJ1-1; TCRdb lists TRBD1, though no DNA is available to test this call. The CDR3 extends over 12 amino acids. CDR3 sequence reads: CASGHRATEAFF.

V usage is TRBV12-3 or TRBV12-4 and J usage is TRBJ2-7; TCRdb picks TRBD2, but there is no DNA to check that call. CDR3 length equals 17 residues. The CDR3 protein is CASSLGLAGEISYEQYF.

The chain carries TRBV5-1 and TRBJ1-1; as DNA is missing, the TRBD1 call by TCRdb cannot be tested. Germline CDR1 and CDR2: SGHRS and YFSETQ. This CDR3 contains 14 residues. The CDR3 spells CASSTYGQGGEAFF.

The chain links TRBV7-9 to TRBJ2-7. Germline lookup yields CDR1 SEHNR and CDR2 FQNEAQ (reference sequence). The CDR3 runs to 15 residues. The CDR3 spells CASSLALSAAREQYF.

The chain has TRBV12-3 or TRBV12-4 and TRBJ1-2; no DNA is available, so the TRBD1 call from TCRdb remains unchecked. The CDR3 extends over 14 amino acids. This CDR3 is CASSSTTGIRGYTF.